This T cell receptor beta chain was recorded in a study of blood T cell repertoires in COVID-19. For the study at large: COVID-19 samples, acute and convalescent, were from the United States, Italy and Spain. Sample material is recorded as cDNA or gDNA derived from T cells, B-cell-depleted T cells, or PBMCs.

V shed 4 bases, J shed 6 bases, and the junction held 1 base outside the gene matches. CDR1 and CDR2 (germline): MNHNY, SVGAGI (reference sequence). The CDR3 totals 14 residues. Under the authors' procedure: For nucleated cells, counts were estimated from reference gene primer amplification. The protocol was immunoSEQ multiplex PCR, while the TCRdb copy is restricted to in-frame clones and leaves out a portion. The DNA gave D and trimming, while V, J and clone size come from that table. Found here are under 250,000 clones, roughly 86% of them singletons; the top ten hold 3.5% to 4%. The chain combines TRBV6-6 with TRBJ2-7, with TRBD2 matching 15 bases. The receptor was derived from a woman aged 30 to 39 with acute COVID-19. Sequenced material: PBMCs or T cells enriched from blood (not recorded which). The CDR3 nucleotides are TGTGCCAGCAGTTGGACTAGCGGGGGGGCCGAGCAGTACTTC. It yields the protein CASSWTSGGAEQYF.